This entry concerns a single T cell receptor (beta chain). Its antigen is currently unknown. Patients' lesions had not changed for the previous 6 months. The CDR3 has 16 residues. Germline lookup yields CDR1 ENHRY and CDR2 SYGVKD. J gave up 1 base and V 4 bases, and 8 bases lay outside the gene matches. The data derive from a study of resident and recirculating memory T cells in vitiligo. About the study: Epidermis came from shave biopsies of lesional and nonlesional sites, plus PBMCs.

Study results and caveats: Different lesions suggested infiltration by different T cell clones.

Some clones are missing from TCRdb's copy, which holds only in-frame ones; the method was immunoSEQ multiplex PCR. The table includes 70,000 to 85,000 clones, approximately 91% detected once. This sequence originates from a male donor with vitiligo. Sequencing was done on a sample of blood. The chain has TRBV10-3 and TRBJ2-3; 7 bases line up with TRBD1. The CDR3 is CAISATGSMGTDTQYF. CDR3 coding DNA: TGTGCCATCAGTGCGACAGGGTCCATGGGCACAGATACGCAGTATTTT.